This T cell receptor beta chain was documented in a study of blood T cell repertoires in COVID-19. Germline V CDR1 and CDR2: MNHEY, SVGAGI. There are 15 residues in the CDR3. Trimming at V came to 5 bases and at J to 10 bases, leaving 12 bases not matched to a gene. The protocol was immunoSEQ multiplex PCR, while the TCRdb copy is restricted to in-frame clones and leaves out a portion. The sample lists around 86,000 clones; 75% to 85% were seen once. The specimen was peripheral blood. The clonotype comes from an elderly woman with acute or convalescent COVID-19. The V call is TRBV6-5, the J call TRBJ1-5; TRBD1 matches at 9 bases. CDR3 bases: TGTGCCAGCAGTCGTAACGGGCTACAGGGGGCACCCCAGCATTTT. Translation gives CASSRNGLQGAPQHF.